This T cell receptor (beta chain) was sequenced in a study of Siglec-9 on CD8 T cells in melanoma. V lost 5 bases, J lost 4 bases, and 16 bases lay in between. The CDR3 totals 15 residues. Germline CDR1 reads ENHRY; CDR2 reads SYGVKD. Produced via immunoSEQ multiplex PCR; TCRdb's table is partial and in-frame only. The sample holds about 30,000 clones, 80% seen once. The chain uses TRBV10-3 and TRBJ2-3; weak D call: TRBD1 (5 bases). The origin of this receptor is a human donor in good health. Sequencing was done on a sample of Siglec-9- CD8+ T cells sorted from blood. CDR3: CAISPGQKVSDTQYF. The CDR3 nucleotides are TGTGCCATCAGTCCAGGGCAGAAGGTGTCAGATACGCAGTATTTT.